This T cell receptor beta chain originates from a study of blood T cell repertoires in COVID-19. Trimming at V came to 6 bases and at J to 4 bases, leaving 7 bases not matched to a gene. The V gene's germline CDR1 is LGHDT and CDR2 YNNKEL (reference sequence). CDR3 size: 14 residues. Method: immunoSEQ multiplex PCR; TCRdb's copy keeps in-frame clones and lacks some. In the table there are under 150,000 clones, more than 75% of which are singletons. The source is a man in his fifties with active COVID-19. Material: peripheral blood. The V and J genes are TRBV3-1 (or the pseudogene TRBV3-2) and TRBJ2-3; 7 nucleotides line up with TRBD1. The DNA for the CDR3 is TGTGCCAGCAGTCTTGACAGGGTGTCAGATACGCAGTATTTT. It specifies CASSLDRVSDTQYF.